This TCR beta chain derives from a study of CD8 T cells in ankylosing spondylitis. TCRdb re-called the 5' RACE reads through MiXCR, storing one row per CDR3 protein. The sample yields about 240,000 distinct CDR3 sequences, roughly 8.6% seen once. V was shortened by 5 bases and J by 6 bases, with 10 bases between the two germline ends. The CDR3 length is 13 residues. Per the germline V gene, CDR1 is SGHVS and CDR2 is FNYEAQ. The chain links TRBV7-6 to TRBJ2-2; D call uncertain. The sequenced sample was blood, either unsorted or a sorted T cell fraction (not recorded which). This clonotype was sampled from a male donor with ankylosing spondylitis or in good health (not recorded which). CDR3 residues: CASSTRESGELFF. The CDR3, as DNA: TGTGCCAGCAGCACCCGAGAGTCCGGGGAGCTGTTTTTT.